The clone carrying this T cell receptor beta chain was found many times. Its matching antigen is unknown. Molecular barcoded adaptors covering alpha/delta and beta/gamma chains were used on roughly 400 ng RNA. TCRdb itself ran the reads through MiXCR, one entry per CDR3 protein. The sample has 120,000 or so distinct CDR3 sequences; 10% to 15% are singletons. This sample is drawn from a study of read filtering for tumor transcriptome and immune sequencing. Study context: Revised staging placed eight or nine patients in R-ISS I, 15 to 20 in II, more than five in III.

General study points: IR-seq captured clonotypes deeper and more reliably than RNA-seq. The CD138-negative fraction was mixed bone marrow immune cells, not pure T cells.

This CDR3 has 16 amino acids. Germline V CDR1 and CDR2: LNHDA, SQIVND (reference sequence). Trimming at V came to 6 bases and at J to 0 bases, leaving 6 bases not matched to a gene. Sampling of bone marrow took place during active disease in every patient. This TCR was sampled from a donor over 35 with multiple myeloma. The sequencing input was a population of CD138-negative cells sorted from bone marrow. V is TRBV19 and J is TRBJ2-1, with TRBD1 matching over 9 bases. Here the CDR3 reads CASRPGTGSSYNEQFF. The CDR3 region has the DNA TGTGCCAGTAGACCCGGGACAGGGAGCTCCTACAATGAGCAGTTCTTC.